What follows are 18 T cell receptor beta chains derived from one specimen sequenced in a study of T cell changes during pregnancy in multiple sclerosis. Here immunoSEQ multiplex PCR was the method, and the copy in TCRdb shows in-frame clones only, minus some. Altogether roughly 89,000 clones are present, 90% to 95% being singletons, with the ten largest covering 1.5% to 2%. The sequences come from peripheral blood, collected after pregnancy. All receptors derive from a female donor in good health, enrolled as a control in a pregnancy study.

The V and J genes are TRBV6-5 and TRBJ2-7; 7 bases align to TRBD2. The CDR3 is 15 amino acids. Germline CDR1 and CDR2: MNHEY and SVGAGI. V gave up 4 bases and J gave up 6 bases; unmatched junction bases: 12. The CDR3 here is CASSSLRGGWAEQYF. Written as DNA, the CDR3 is TGTGCCAGCAGTTCCTTACGGGGAGGGTGGGCCGAGCAGTACTTC.

This clone was seen a single time. This chain uses TRBV5-4 with TRBJ2-1; 7 positions match TRBD2. The CDR3 extends over 15 amino acids. CDR1 SGHNT and CDR2 YYREEE come from the germline V gene (reference sequence). Germline trimming cut 3 bases from V and 0 bases from J; bases unmatched to any gene: 3. CDR3: CASSWGGSSYNEQFF. CDR3 DNA sequence: TGTGCCAGCAGCTGGGGCGGGAGCTCCTACAATGAGCAGTTCTTC.

This chain links TRBV21-1 with TRBJ1-5; the DNA was not used to check the table's D call, TRBD1. TRBV21-1 is a recognized pseudogene. This CDR3 has 17 residues. This CDR3 is CASSPLQGARSNQPQHF. DNA of the CDR3: TGTGCCAGCAGCCCATTACAGGGGGCGAGGAGCAATCAGCCCCAGCATTTT.

The CDR3: CASSLWPLGQGTGELFF. CDR3 nucleotides: TGTGCCAGCAGTTTATGGCCCCTCGGACAGGGGACCGGGGAGCTGTTTTTT. This chain connects TRBV28 to TRBJ2-2; 9 nucleotides align to TRBD1. Per the germline V gene, CDR1 is MDHEN and CDR2 is SYDVKM. The V gene end was trimmed by 0 bases and the J gene end by 5 bases; junction bases not matched to a gene: 7. The CDR3 runs 17 residues.

The chain is built from TRBV5-6 and TRBJ1-1, with TRBD1 identical over 7 bases. Germline V gives CDR1 SGHDT, CDR2 YYEEEE. The CDR3 spans 12 residues. V was pared by 2 bases and J by 6 bases, with 1 base of the junction left unmatched. The CDR3 coding sequence is TGTGCCAGCAGCTTCGGGACAGCTGAAGCTTTCTTT. It yields the protein CASSFGTAEAFF.

This chain joins TRBV11-2 and TRBJ2-1, with TRBD2 matching over 8 bases. V shed 0 bases and J 4 bases; nucleotides not matched to a gene: 5. Germline V lookup: CDR1 SGHAT, CDR2 FQNNGV. This CDR3 comprises 16 residues. The CDR3 sequence: CASSLDWLAGYNEQFF. The CDR3, as DNA: TGTGCCAGCAGCTTAGATTGGCTAGCGGGTTACAATGAGCAGTTCTTC.

This clone was found a few times. The V and J genes are TRBV28 and TRBJ1-4; TRBD1 is a possible D gene (5 bases). In germline, CDR1 is MDHEN, CDR2 SYDVKM. The CDR3 covers 12 residues. Trimming took 6 bases from V and 8 from J, leaving 10 bases between them. CDR3 nucleotide sequence: TGTGCCAGCAGAACAGGCAGGGAAAAACTGTTTTTT. As protein: CASRTGREKLFF.

This chain connects TRBV7-9 to TRBJ2-1; tentatively, D is TRBD1 (6 bases). V was clipped by 6 bases and J by 10 bases, with 19 bases between them. This CDR3 comprises 14 residues. Germline CDR1 and CDR2: SEHNR and FQNEAQ (reference sequence). In DNA form, the CDR3 reads TGTGCCAGCAGATCACCAGGACAGCCGGGAGAGCAGTTCTTC. Amino acid sequence: CASRSPGQPGEQFF. Looking up the rest from reference TRBV7-9 and TRBJ2-1 gives the full variable domain: DTGVSQNPRHKITKRGQNVTFRCDPISEHNRLYWYRQTLGQGPEFLTYFQNEAQLEKSRLLSDRFSAERPKGSFSTLEIQRTEQGDSAMYLCASRSPGQPGEQFFGPGTRLTVL.

V is TRBV6-1 and J is TRBJ1-5; 9 positions match TRBD1. Trimming removed 4 bases from V and 6 bases from J; junction bases left unmatched: 4. CDR3 size: 14 residues. From germline, CDR1 is MNHNS and CDR2 SASEGT. The CDR3 sequence is CASSGQGGTQPQHF. Written as DNA, the CDR3 is TGTGCCAGCAGTGGACAGGGGGGGACTCAGCCCCAGCATTTT.

This clone was counted a single time. This sequence joins TRBV28 and TRBJ1-4; no reliable D call. The V and J ends lost 10 bases and 5 bases respectively, with 14 bases between them. The CDR3 runs to 13 residues. Germline V gene data show CDR1 as MDHEN and CDR2 as SYDVKM. CDR3: CATIESSNEKLFF. CDR3 DNA sequence: TGTGCCACCATAGAGTCAAGCAATGAAAAACTGTTTTTT.

The rearrangement links TRBV19 to TRBJ2-7, with TRBD2 identical over 9 bases. J lost 3 bases, V lost 9 bases, and 9 bases had no gene match. Germline lookup yields CDR1 LNHDA and CDR2 SQIVND (reference sequence). The CDR3 is 14 residues long. In DNA, the CDR3 is TGTGCCAGCCGCACTAGCGGGCGGCACTACGAGCAGTACTTC. Protein sequence: CASRTSGRHYEQYF. The variable domain in full, with the rest retrieved from reference TRBV19 and TRBJ2-7, is DGGITQSPKYLFRKEGQNVTLSCEQNLNHDAMYWYRQDPGQGLRLIYYSQIVNDFQKGDIAEGYSVSREKKESFPLTVTSAQKNPTAFYLCASRTSGRHYEQYFGPGTRLTVT.

The chain carries TRBV11-2 and TRBJ2-7; D perhaps matches TRBD2 (6 bases). This CDR3 has 14 amino acids. The ends were cut back, 0 bases at V and 0 bases at J, with 6 bases in the middle. The V gene's germline CDR1 is SGHAT and CDR2 FQNNGV. The CDR3 here is CASSLDGSSYEQYF. In DNA, the CDR3 is TGTGCCAGCAGCTTAGACGGGAGCTCCTACGAGCAGTACTTC. Complete variable domain (other parts from reference TRBV11-2 and TRBJ2-7): EAGVAQSPRYKIIEKRQSVAFWCNPISGHATLYWYQQILGQGPKLLIQFQNNGVVDDSQLPKDRFSAERLKGVDSTLKIQPAKLEDSAVYLCASSLDGSSYEQYFGPGTRLTVT.

The CDR3 bases are TGCGCCAGCAGCTCCCAGCCGGGGAGCACTGAAGCTTTCTTT. Translated: CASSSQPGSTEAFF. This chain uses TRBV5-1 with TRBJ1-1; D gene unclear. V lost 3 bases, J lost 4 bases, and 13 bases lay in between. This CDR3 is 14 amino acids long. The germline V gene has CDR1 SGHRS and CDR2 YFSETQ.

This chain links TRBV9 with TRBJ1-3; TRBD1 matches 9 bases. CDR1 is SGDLS, CDR2 YYNGEE, per germline. V shed 10 bases, J shed 2 bases, and the junction held 10 bases outside the gene matches. This CDR3 comprises 15 residues. The CDR3 reads CASTGGENPGNTIYF. As DNA, the CDR3 is TGTGCCTCAACAGGGGGCGAGAATCCTGGAAACACCATATATTTT.

In this sample, this clone turned up a few times. The chain is built from TRBV7-2 and TRBJ2-1, with 7 nucleotides matching TRBD1. J gave up 4 bases and V 7 bases, and 10 bases lay outside the gene matches. Germline V lookup: CDR1 SGHTA, CDR2 FQGNSA. The CDR3 covers 15 residues. Written as DNA, the CDR3 is TGTGCCAGCAAGCAAACCGGGACAGATTACAATGAGCAGTTCTTC. Protein: CASKQTGTDYNEQFF.

In DNA form, the CDR3 reads TGTGCCAGCAGCTTAGCAACCGGGACAGGGCGCCTCTCTGGGGCCAACGTCCTGACTTTC. Protein sequence: CASSLATGTGRLSGANVLTF. The chain joins TRBV7-8 to TRBJ2-6; 9 bases agree with TRBD1. CDR1 SGHVS and CDR2 FQNEAQ come from the germline V gene. V shed 0 bases, J shed 0 bases, and the junction held 9 bases outside the gene matches. This CDR3 has 20 amino acids.

The gene calls are TRBV18 and TRBJ2-5; D is possibly TRBD1 (5 bases). From germline, CDR1 is KGHSH and CDR2 LQKENI. Trimming shortened V by 4 bases and J by 1 base, and 7 bases separated the two germline ends. This CDR3 comprises 13 residues. CDR3 in amino acids: CASSRDSQETQYF. CDR3 coding DNA: TGTGCCAGCTCACGAGACAGCCAAGAGACCCAGTACTTC.

The chain employs TRBV27 and TRBJ2-7, with a tentative D call TRBD1 (6 bases). Germline-derived CDR1 and CDR2 are MNHEY and SMNVEV (reference sequence). Trimming removed 6 bases from V and 4 bases from J, with 25 bases in between. The CDR3 runs to 17 residues. This CDR3 reads CASSADLPGHGKYEQYF. CDR3 nucleotides: TGTGCCAGCAGCGCCGATCTCCCGGGACATGGGAAATACGAGCAGTACTTC.